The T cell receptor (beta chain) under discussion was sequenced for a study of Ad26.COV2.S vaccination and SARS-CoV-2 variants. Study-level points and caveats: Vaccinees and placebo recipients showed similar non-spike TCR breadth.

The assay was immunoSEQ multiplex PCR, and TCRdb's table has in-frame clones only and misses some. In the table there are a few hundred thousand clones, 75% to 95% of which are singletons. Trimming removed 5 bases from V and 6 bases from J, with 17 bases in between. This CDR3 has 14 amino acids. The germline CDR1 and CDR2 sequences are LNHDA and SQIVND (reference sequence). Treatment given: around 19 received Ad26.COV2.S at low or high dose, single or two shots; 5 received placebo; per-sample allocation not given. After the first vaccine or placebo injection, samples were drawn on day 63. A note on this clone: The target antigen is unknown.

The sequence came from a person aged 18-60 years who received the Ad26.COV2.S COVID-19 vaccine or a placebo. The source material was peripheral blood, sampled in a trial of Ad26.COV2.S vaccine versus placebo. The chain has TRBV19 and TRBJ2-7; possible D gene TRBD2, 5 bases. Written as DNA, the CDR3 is TGTGCCAGTAGTTTGGAGGAAACTCCACTCGAGCAGTACTTC. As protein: CASSLEETPLEQYF. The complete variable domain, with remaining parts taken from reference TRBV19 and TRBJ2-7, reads DGGITQSPKYLFRKEGQNVTLSCEQNLNHDAMYWYRQDPGQGLRLIYYSQIVNDFQKGDIAEGYSVSREKKESFPLTVTSAQKNPTAFYLCASSLEETPLEQYFGPGTRLTVT.